These 10 T cell receptor beta chains were all obtained from the same sample, sequenced in a study of T cells after yellow fever vaccination. TCRdb reanalysed the 5' RACE reads using MiXCR and keeps one entry per CDR3 protein. The sample has about 85,000 distinct CDR3 sequences; 13% are singletons. This sample comprised CD8+ T cells not binding an NS4B(214-222) dextramer, sorted from PBMCs, obtained roughly 23 days after the first yellow fever vaccination. The receptors were sampled from a man aged 18-30 years who received the YFV17D yellow fever vaccine.

This clonotype has a handful of counts. The chain is built from TRBV11-2 and TRBJ2-7; 7 bases fit TRBD1. The germline CDR1 and CDR2 sequences are SGHAT and FQNNGV. The CDR3 consists of 16 residues. The J segment lost 2 bases and the V segment lost 5 bases, leaving 12 bases of the junction unmatched. CDR3 protein: CASSRKIRGRTYEQYF. Written as DNA, the CDR3 is TGTGCCAGCAGCCGTAAAATAAGGGGGCGAACCTACGAGCAGTACTTC.

This clonotype has just a few counts. The chain is built from TRBV28 and TRBJ2-5; 12 bases line up with TRBD1. Trimming took 8 bases from V and 4 from J; bases not matched to a gene: 8. From germline, CDR1 is MDHEN and CDR2 SYDVKM. This CDR3 has 15 residues. CDR3 protein: CASGSRDRGLETQYF. For the CDR3, the DNA is TGTGCCAGCGGTAGCCGGGACAGGGGGCTAGAGACCCAGTACTTC. Complete variable domain (other parts from reference TRBV28 and TRBJ2-5): DVKVTQSSRYLVKRTGEKVFLECVQDMDHENMFWYRQDPGLGLRLIYFSYDVKMKEKGDIPEGYSVSREKKERFSLILESASTNQTSMYLCASGSRDRGLETQYFGPGTRLLVL.

This clonotype was detected a few times. The CDR3 DNA follows: TGTGCCAGCAGGACAGGGCTGTCTGGAAACACCATATATTTT. It yields the protein CASRTGLSGNTIYF. The V and J genes are TRBV7-9 and TRBJ1-3; 7 nucleotides align to TRBD1. Germline V gene sequence: CDR1 SEHNR, CDR2 FQNEAQ (reference sequence). The J segment lost 1 base and the V segment lost 6 bases, leaving 3 bases of the junction unmatched. The CDR3 covers 14 residues.

This clonotype was seen more than once but under ten times. The rearrangement links TRBV9 to TRBJ2-5; a weak D match, TRBD1 (6 bases). Trimming left V 5 bases short and J 1 base short, with 15 bases between. Germline V gives CDR1 SGDLS, CDR2 YYNGEE. The CDR3 is 15 amino acids. The CDR3 here is CASSGDGTSQETQYF. In DNA form, the CDR3 reads TGTGCCAGCAGTGGTGATGGGACAAGCCAAGAGACCCAGTACTTC.

The table lists this clonotype with many counts. The V call is TRBV29-1, the J call TRBJ2-1; no definite D call. The CDR3 runs 11 residues. V was clipped by 0 bases and J by 10 bases, with 7 bases between them. Germline CDR1 SQVTM, CDR2 ANQGSEA. The CDR3 nucleotides read TGCAGCGTTGAAGATTTAAGGGAGCAGTTCTTC. Translated: CSVEDLREQFF.

This clonotype was counted only a few times. The chain couples TRBV7-6 to TRBJ1-5; D is perhaps TRBD1 (6 bases). Germline assignment: CDR1 SGHVS and CDR2 FNYEAQ. The CDR3 has 16 amino acids. V was trimmed by 1 base and J by 4 bases, leaving 14 bases between them. CDR3 nucleotide sequence: TGTGCCAGCAGCTTAGAGGGGGGGCTAGCAAATCAGCCCCAGCATTTT. It specifies CASSLEGGLANQPQHF.

The CDR3 protein is CASSSPRWEQFF. CDR3 coding DNA: TGTGCCAGCAGTTCTCCCAGATGGGAGCAGTTCTTC. This chain uses TRBV28 with TRBJ2-1, with unresolved D. Germline V CDR1 and CDR2: MDHEN, SYDVKM. The CDR3 is 12 residues long. Trimming took 4 bases from V and 10 from J, leaving 11 bases between them.

About this clonotype: It may be a read error: a sequence one base away is much more abundant. J is TRBJ2-7 and V is TRBV4-1; D perhaps matches TRBD2 (6 bases). CDR3 length: 14 amino acids. CDR1 is MGHRA, CDR2 YSYEKL, per germline. CDR3 sequence reads: CAGSQVGGSYEQYF. DNA of the CDR3: TGCGCCGGCAGCCAAGTGGGGGGCTCCTACGAGCAGTACTTC.

This chain connects TRBV5-6 to TRBJ2-7; D uncertain. Trimming shortened V by 3 bases and J by 1 base, and 14 bases separated the two germline ends. This CDR3 spans 15 amino acids. Germline V gene lookup returns CDR1 SGHDT and CDR2 YYEEEE. The CDR3 nucleotides read TGTGCCAGCAGCTCCGCTGCCTCCCCGTCCTACGAGCAGTACTTC. Translating it yields CASSSAASPSYEQYF.

The sample holds a few counts of this clonotype. The chain carries TRBV5-1 and TRBJ2-7, with 7 bases fitting TRBD1. Looked up from germline, CDR1 is SGHRS and CDR2 is YFSETQ. The CDR3 totals 16 residues. The V segment lost 2 bases and the J segment 1 base; nucleotides outside the gene matches: 9. CDR3 sequence reads: CASSFGSGTESYEQYF. For the CDR3, the DNA is TGCGCCAGCAGCTTCGGGTCTGGGACAGAGTCCTACGAGCAGTACTTC.